This T cell receptor (beta chain) came from a study of CXCR3-negative and CXCR3-positive naive CD8 T cells (dated by TCRdb to the late 2010s). A note on the overall study: In total, approximately 130 million TRB reads were obtained, or roughly 1.5 +/- 0.3 million reads per library. The TRBV-TRBJ cluster analysis covered naive subsets from 5 donors and memory cells from 3 donors. Diversity and physicochemical repertoire analyses were performed on around 10 donors pooled from two independent experiments. The study at large found these results: Freshly isolated PBMCs were used for most assays because CXCR3 expression partially decreased after cryopreservation. Naive CXCR3-negative and CXCR3-positive cells from the same donor showed similar TRBV-TRBJ usage, whereas memory cells showed distinct patterns. Compared with CXCR3-negative naive cells, CXCR3-positive naive cells had TRB CDR3s with higher hydrophobicity (lower Kidera factor 4), lower energy, and higher strength and volume indices. Repertoire diversity was comparably high in both naive subsets but much lower in memory CD8+ T cells. Because surface CD5, which is linked to self-reactivity in mice, was comparable between the naive subsets, TCR interaction strength was also inferred from TRB CDR3 physicochemical properties.

The sample was run on a NextSeq 550. The Human TCR Profiling Kit (MiLaboratory) was used to make UMI-labeled 5' RACE TRB cDNA libraries. The full amount of extracted RNA was used for cDNA synthesis, and the full amount of resulting cDNA was used for PCR amplification. Libraries were prepared in parallel with an identical number of PCR cycles. On the study's bioinformatics: About 54,000 +/- 9,700 unique UMI-labeled TRB cDNA molecules per library were extracted with MIGEC and MiXCR, with at least two reads per UMI required. On average, roughly 40,000 +/- 10,000 functional in-frame TRB CDR3 nucleotide clonotypes lacking stop codons were found per library. Diversity metrics, including normalized Shannon-Wiener and Chao1, were computed in VDJtools after downsampling to 5000 UMI-labeled TRB molecules per sample. For the central five CDR3 residues, VDJtools calculated physicochemical properties weighted by clonotype size, namely interaction energy, strength, volume and Kidera factor 4. Each CDR3 protein sequence appears as one entry after TCRdb reprocessed the reads, and no DNA is included. It is TCRdb's table, rather than the study itself, that gives the V and J calls and clone size. This sample's clone table shows roughly 110,000 distinct CDR3 sequences. The ten largest clones capture approximately 0.4% of the sample.

For each CD8+ T cell subset, flow sorting was done in triplicate, and 300,000 or so cells per subset went directly into RLT lysis buffer. To exclude memory contaminants, naive CD8+ T cells were stringently defined as CD45RO-CCR7+CD27+CD95-. Standard density gradient centrifugation was used to isolate peripheral blood mononuclear cells from buffy coats. A FACSAria III was used to flow-sort naive CXCR3-negative and CXCR3-positive CD8+ T cells. An RNeasy Mini Kit was used to extract total RNA from the sorted cells. From the cysteine up to the phenylalanine, the CDR3 has a length of 12 residues. No DNA has been recorded. Taken from the germline V gene, the CDR1 and CDR2 loops are SGHDT and YYEEEE. Turning to this clonotype: The antigen it binds to is not known.

This clonotype originated in a human donor in good health. Some clones in this sample may be carry-over from other donors' samples. Material: naive CXCR3+ CD8+ T cells from blood. The cell subset or site label, as the study defines it: CD45RO-CCR7+CD27+CD95- naive CD8+ T cells expressing CXCR3 (TNR3+). The chain employs TRBV5-6 and TRBJ2-3; TCRdb's assignment of TRBD1 cannot be checked, as there is no DNA. CDR3 protein: CASSLVRGAQYF.